The 8 T cell receptor beta chains reported below all come from one sample, sequenced in a study of T cell repertoires in aging, cancer and after chemotherapy. TCR beta rearrangements were amplified from peripheral blood genomic DNA. Multiplex touch-down PCR with TRB-A/B primers amplified rearranged V-D-J TRB sequences. Each CDR3 protein gets one entry after TCRdb re-called the multiplex PCR reads with MiXCR. This sample yields about 6,000 distinct CDR3 sequences, of which about 38% are seen a single time; 40% to 50% belongs to the top ten. Sequencing was carried out using blood. The receptors derive from a human donor in good health.

This clonotype was observed a handful of times. The chain couples TRBV19 to TRBJ1-5; D is possibly TRBD1 (6 bases). Germline V gives CDR1 LNHDA, CDR2 SQIVND (reference sequence). The length of the CDR3 is 14 residues. The V end was cut by 8 bases, the J end by 0 bases, with 11 bases between. CDR3 amino acids: CASSLQGSNQPQHF. The CDR3 region has the DNA TGTGCCAGTTCGTTACAGGGTAGCAATCAGCCCCAGCATTTT.

This clonotype is judged large. The chain carries TRBV7-6 and TRBJ2-1; 7 bases match TRBD2. This CDR3 comprises 15 residues. Germline loops: CDR1 SGHVS, CDR2 FNYEAQ. J lost 5 bases, V lost 3 bases, and 7 bases had no gene match. In nucleotides, the CDR3 is TGTGCCAGCAGCTTGGTCCCCGGGACTAACAATGAGCAGTTCTTC. Translated: CASSLVPGTNNEQFF.

This clonotype was counted between two and nine times. V is TRBV15 and J is TRBJ2-7; D is unclear. The germline gives CDR1 LNHNV, CDR2 YYDKDF (reference sequence). Between the trimmed V and J ends, which lost 6 bases and 3 bases, there was a span of 6 bases. The CDR3 contains 11 residues. The CDR3 DNA reads as TGTGCCACCAGAGAGATCTACGAGCAGTACTTC. Its translation is CATREIYEQYF.

V usage is TRBV10-3 and J usage is TRBJ2-7; possibly TRBD1 for D (5 bases). The CDR3 sequence is 14 residues long. Germline V gene data show CDR1 as ENHRY and CDR2 as SYGVKD. Trimming cost V 6 bases and J 2 bases, with 14 bases left between them. As DNA, the CDR3 is TGTGCCATCAGGGGAAGGGGTTCCCCCTACGAGCAGTACTTC. It translates to CAIRGRGSPYEQYF.

In its sample, this clonotype was seen a few times. The chain carries TRBV6-5 and TRBJ2-1; unclear D gene. CDR3 length: 15 amino acids. With 6 bases removed from V and 9 bases from J, the gap between germline ends came to 21 bases. Germline V CDR1 and CDR2: MNHEY, SVGAGI. CDR3: CASRENIDGSGEQFF. The CDR3 nucleotides read TGTGCCAGCAGGGAGAATATCGACGGTTCCGGTGAGCAGTTCTTC.

This clonotype has a handful of counts. The chain joins TRBV4-2 to TRBJ2-5, with a possible D match to TRBD1 (5 bases). V lost 2 bases to trimming and J lost 7 bases, with 11 bases between them. The CDR3 is made up of 13 amino acids. Germline V gene data show CDR1 as LGHNA and CDR2 as YNFKEQ. Here the CDR3 reads CASSQLGEGTQYF. The CDR3 DNA reads TGTGCCAGCAGCCAACTAGGGGAAGGGACCCAGTACTTC.

The chain employs TRBV29-1 and TRBJ2-1; 11 bases map to TRBD1. Trimming removed 6 bases from V and 4 bases from J; junction bases left unmatched: 5. CDR3 size: 14 residues. Germline-derived CDR1 and CDR2 are SQVTM and ANQGSEA. The CDR3 nucleotides are TGCAGCGTCCGGGACAGGGGGTCATACAATGAGCAGTTCTTC. Translation gives CSVRDRGSYNEQFF.

The chain couples TRBV6-5 to TRBJ2-7; D unresolved. Per the germline V gene, CDR1 is MNHEY and CDR2 is SVGAGI. CDR3 length: 11 residues. Trimming took off 6 bases at V and 3 bases at J, with 6 bases between the two ends. The CDR3 bases are TGTGCCAGCAGGGATAACTACGAGCAGTACTTC. Amino acid sequence: CASRDNYEQYF.